A selection of T cell receptor beta chains follows, all from one sample in a study of blood T cell repertoires in COVID-19. Sequencing used immunoSEQ multiplex PCR; TCRdb keeps in-frame clones, though not all of them. The table lists roughly 100,000 clones, about 90% of them singletons. The specimen was peripheral blood. The receptors come from a man in his fifties or sixties with active COVID-19. CDR3s include the opening cysteine and the closing phenylalanine or tryptophan. Fields, in order: J gene, clone size, D gene, V gene, CDR3 DNA, CDR3 protein. The D gene is left open where the match is weak. Not every row has a clone size; where given, it reads once, few, many or a size class.

J: TRBJ1-2
size: NA
D: NA
V: TRBV7-8
DNA: TGTGCCAGCAGCGTTCAGGGTAACTATGGCTACACCTTC
CDR3: CASSVQGNYGYTF

J: TRBJ1-6
size: once
D: TRBD1
V: TRBV7-9
DNA: TGTGCCAGCAGCCCTGGACAGGGATTCGAGTCACCCCTCCACTTT
CDR3: CASSPGQGFESPLHF

J: TRBJ1-1
size: NA
D: NA
V: TRBV5-6
DNA: TGTGCCAGCAGCTTGGACCTCACGGTGAACACTGAAGCTTTCTTT
CDR3: CASSLDLTVNTEAFF

J: TRBJ2-1
size: NA
D: TRBD2
V: TRBV6-4
DNA: TGTGCCAGCAGTGAATTTCGCGGCGGGGGTTACAATGAGCAGTTCTTC
CDR3: CASSEFRGGGYNEQFF

J: TRBJ2-5
size: NA
D: TRBD1
V: TRBV25-1
DNA: TGTGCCAGCAGTGAACTAGGGGGGACAGGACAAGAGACCCAGTACTTC
CDR3: CASSELGGTGQETQYF

J: TRBJ2-1
size: once
D: TRBD2
V: TRBV7-2
DNA: TGTGCCAGCAGCTTACGACTAGCATTCAACAATGAGCAGTTCTTC
CDR3: CASSLRLAFNNEQFF

J: TRBJ1-4
size: NA
D: TRBD1
V: TRBV3-1/TRBV3-2
DNA: TGTGCCAGCAGCCATTCGACAGGGGGCGGTAATGAAAAACTGTTTTTT
CDR3: CASSHSTGGGNEKLFF

J: TRBJ2-5
size: NA
D: TRBD1
V: TRBV5-1
DNA: TGCGCCAGCACCCAGGACAGGGTGGAGACCCAGTACTTC
CDR3: CASTQDRVETQYF

J: TRBJ1-5
size: NA
D: NA
V: TRBV12-2
DNA: TGTGCAAGTCGCTTCGGCCCGCGGAGATTCGAAAGCAATCAGCCCCAGCATTTT
CDR3: CASRFGPRRFESNQPQHF

J: TRBJ2-1
size: NA
D: TRBD2
V: TRBV3-1/TRBV3-2
DNA: TGTGCCAGCAGCCCCAGCGGGGGCCCTTACAATGAGCAGTTCTTC
CDR3: CASSPSGGPYNEQFF

J: TRBJ2-3
size: NA
D: TRBD1
V: TRBV10-3
DNA: TGTGCCATCAGTCCTGGGACAGGGGGGGCAGATACGCAGTATTTT
CDR3: CAISPGTGGADTQYF

J: TRBJ2-7
size: NA
D: TRBD2
V: TRBV19
DNA: TGTGCCAGTAGTATAGGGGGACTAGCGGCGACTTACGAGCAGTACTTC
CDR3: CASSIGGLAATYEQYF

J: TRBJ2-1
size: NA
D: NA
V: TRBV5-6
DNA: TGTGCCAGCAGCCCGCGGGTCAGGGGCCAGGGCGGATACAATGAGCAGTTCTTC
CDR3: CASSPRVRGQGGYNEQFF

J: TRBJ2-5
size: NA
D: TRBD1
V: TRBV10-2
DNA: TGCGCCATCGGGACAGGGGGCTGGGAGACCCAGTACTTC
CDR3: CAIGTGGWETQYF

J: TRBJ1-5
size: NA
D: NA
V: TRBV30
DNA: TGTGCCTGGAGTCGTCTGGGAGTAACCGACAATCAGCCCCAGCATTTT
CDR3: CAWSRLGVTDNQPQHF

J: TRBJ1-6
size: NA
D: NA
V: TRBV19
DNA: TGTGCCAGTAGGACGGACAGCTCCTATAATTCACCCCTCCACTTT
CDR3: CASRTDSSYNSPLHF

J: TRBJ1-5
size: NA
D: NA
V: TRBV15
DNA: TGTGCCACCAGCAGGGGGACGGAGGGCAAACCCCAGCATTTT
CDR3: CATSRGTEGKPQHF

J: TRBJ2-7
size: NA
D: NA
V: TRBV6-5
DNA: TGTGCCAGCAGTTACACCGGCGAGCAGTACTTC
CDR3: CASSYTGEQYF

J: TRBJ2-5
size: NA
D: NA
V: TRBV5-6
DNA: TGTGCCAGCAGCCGTGGACTGCACCAAGAGACCCAGTACTTC
CDR3: CASSRGLHQETQYF

J: TRBJ1-1
size: NA
D: NA
V: TRBV19
DNA: TGTGCCAGTAGTATAGAGTGGGGGGGCAACACTGAAGCTTTCTTT
CDR3: CASSIEWGGNTEAFF

J: TRBJ1-1
size: NA
D: NA
V: TRBV29-1
DNA: TGCAGCGTTGTAGGGGGAACTGAAGCTTTCTTT
CDR3: CSVVGGTEAFF

J: TRBJ1-2
size: NA
D: NA
V: TRBV3-1/TRBV3-2
DNA: TGTGCCAGCAGCCAAGATGCTAGCGGCTATGGCTACACCTTC
CDR3: CASSQDASGYGYTF